This T cell receptor (beta chain) was documented in a study of CD8+ T cells in alopecia areata. Study-wide results and caveats: One nonresponder leaves baseline CD8+ expansion's link to response uncertain.

Looked up from germline, CDR1 is SNHLY and CDR2 is FYNNEI. The V end lost 4 bases, the J end lost 2 bases, and 8 bases lay between the germline ends. This CDR3 contains 13 residues. Following RNA extraction, reverse transcription yielded cDNA that acted as the sequencing template. Assay: immunoSEQ multiplex PCR; the TCRdb copy retains only in-frame clones and omits some. The sample holds roughly 230,000 clones, less than 45% seen once. Treatment described: oral pan-JAK inhibitor, 5-10 mg twice daily. This clone was seen only a few times. What it binds is not known. Source: CD4+ T cells sorted from blood, taken around week 36, from a patient treated with tofacitinib. The rearrangement links TRBV2 to TRBJ1-2; D is unclear. This clonotype originated in a human donor with alopecia areata. DNA of the CDR3: TGTGCCAGCAGTGGAGGATGGAACTATGGCTACACCTTC. It translates to CASSGGWNYGYTF. Complete variable domain (other parts from reference TRBV2 and TRBJ1-2): EPEVTQTPSHQVTQMGQEVILRCVPISNHLYFYWYRQILGQKVEFLVSFYNNEISEKSEIFDDQFSVERPDGSNFTLKIRSTKLEDSAMYFCASSGGWNYGYTFGSGTRLTVV.